Presented here are 18 T cell receptor beta chains from one specimen sequenced in a study of prognosis after radiotherapy for stage I lung cancer. Multiplex PCR, run in two rounds, amplified TCR beta CDR3 from genomic DNA. Gene-specific primers for each TRBV and TRBJ gene drove first-round PCR. TCRdb processed the multiplex PCR reads anew with MiXCR; each CDR3 protein has one entry. The sample holds 25,000 to 35,000 distinct CDR3 sequences, 40% to 55% seen once. Sample: PBMCs, taken before or after stereotactic body radiation therapy (not recorded which). These receptors all come from a donor over 45 with non-small cell lung cancer.

This clonotype was seen at least ten times. V is TRBV9 and J is TRBJ1-2; D call uncertain. V shed 0 bases and J shed 2 bases, with 8 bases lying between them. Germline-derived CDR1 and CDR2 are SGDLS and YYNGEE. The CDR3 is 14 amino acids. The CDR3 loop is CASSVDPENYGYTF. The DNA for the CDR3 is TGTGCCAGCAGCGTAGATCCAGAGAACTATGGCTACACCTTC.

This clonotype was found many times. The V and J genes are TRBV7-8 and TRBJ1-1; no clear D gene. Germline V gene lookup returns CDR1 SGHVS and CDR2 FQNEAQ. V lost 1 base and J lost 0, with 12 bases in between. CDR3 length: 16 residues. In nucleotides, the CDR3 is TGTGCCAGCAGCTTAGAGCGGTGGGTGATGAACACTGAAGCTTTCTTT. Translated, it gives CASSLERWVMNTEAFF.

Comment on this clonotype: A far larger clone lies a single base away; this is likely a read error. V usage is TRBV6-9 and J usage is TRBJ2-7; no clear D. Trimming removed 3 bases from V and 1 base from J, with 13 bases in between. Germline values: CDR1 MNHGY, CDR2 SVAAGI. CDR3 size: 15 residues. The CDR3 coding sequence is TGTGCCAGCAGTTACTCGAATCTGGGATCCTACGAGCAGTACTTC. Its translation: CASSYSNLGSYEQYF.

As for this clonotype: It differs at one base from a far larger clone, so likely a read error. The chain has TRBV6-4 and TRBJ2-1; D is possibly TRBD2 (5 bases). Trimming stripped 6 bases from V and 5 bases from J, with 20 bases between. Germline V lookup: CDR1 MRHNA, CDR2 SNTAGT. CDR3 length equals 16 residues. The CDR3 spells CASRTKLGLGHNEQFF. The CDR3, as DNA: TGTGCCAGCAGGACAAAACTAGGTTTAGGGCACAATGAGCAGTTCTTC.

This clonotype was counted at least ten times. This chain joins TRBV24-1 and TRBJ2-2; 7 positions match TRBD1. Unmatched junction bases numbered 2, after V lost 9 bases and J lost 5 bases. Germline CDR1 and CDR2: KGHDR and SFDVKD. The CDR3 length is 12 residues. CDR3 protein: CATDRETGELFF. The CDR3 coding sequence is TGTGCCACCGACAGGGAGACCGGGGAGCTGTTTTTT.

The chain is built from TRBV6-5 and TRBJ1-5; D unresolved. This CDR3 has 14 residues. The germline V gene encodes CDR1 MNHEY and CDR2 SVGAGI. Trimming shortened V by 1 base and J by 1 base, and 5 bases separated the two germline ends. CDR3 sequence reads: CASSYLNSNQPQHF. DNA for the CDR3: TGTGCCAGCAGTTACTTAAACAGCAATCAGCCCCAGCATTTT.

The rearrangement joins TRBV3-1 to TRBJ2-2, with unresolved D. The CDR3 has 13 residues. V was clipped by 5 bases and J by 7 bases, with 11 bases between them. The germline V gene encodes CDR1 LGHDT and CDR2 YNNKEL (reference sequence). CDR3 sequence reads: CASSGWGRGELFF. DNA for the CDR3: TGTGCCAGCAGCGGCTGGGGTCGCGGGGAGCTGTTTTTT.

V usage is TRBV7-2 and J usage is TRBJ2-7, with a weak D call TRBD1 (6 bases). Per germline, CDR1 SGHTA and CDR2 FQGNSA. This CDR3 region has 13 residues. The ends were cut back, 7 bases at V and 13 bases at J, with 23 bases in the middle. The CDR3 coding sequence is TGTGCCAGCAACACCGGGACATGGTCCCTCTCTTACTTC. It codes for CASNTGTWSLSYF.

V and J are TRBV6-1 and TRBJ2-2, with 11 bases lining up with TRBD2. Per germline, CDR1 MNHNS and CDR2 SASEGT. There are 15 residues in the CDR3. V lost 6 bases and J lost 8; bases outside the gene matches: 8. Here the CDR3 reads CASRRLAGKAGELFF. CDR3 coding DNA: TGTGCCAGCAGGCGACTAGCGGGAAAGGCAGGGGAGCTGTTTTTT.

This clonotype was observed many times. The chain joins TRBV5-5 to TRBJ2-3; a possible D gene is TRBD2 (5 bases). This CDR3 is 16 amino acids long. Trimming removed 3 bases at V and 5 bases at J, with 19 bases between. The germline CDR1 and CDR2 sequences are SGHKS and YYEKEE (reference sequence). As DNA, the CDR3 is TGTGCCAGCAGCTCGGGGAGCGGATGGACCGAAGATACGCAGTATTTT. Protein sequence: CASSSGSGWTEDTQYF.

This clonotype has a count of ten or more. The gene calls are TRBV7-9 and TRBJ2-2; no clear D. The germline gives CDR1 SEHNR, CDR2 FQNEAQ (reference sequence). The CDR3 totals 14 residues. V was clipped by 2 bases and J by 1 base, with 5 bases between them. This CDR3 is CASSLSGNTGELFF. As DNA, the CDR3 is TGTGCCAGCAGCTTATCCGGGAACACCGGGGAGCTGTTTTTT.

To note about this clonotype: A read error is likely here: a far larger clone is one base away. The V gene is TRBV3-2, the J gene TRBJ1-4; the table gives TRBD1 as D, unverified against the DNA. TRBV3-2 is a pseudogene locus. The CDR3 sequence is 15 residues long. This CDR3 is CASSQAGTRCEKLFF. In nucleotides, the CDR3 is TGTGCCAGCAGCCAAGCTGGGACGAGGTGTGAAAAACTGTTTTTT.

As for this clonotype: The junction and the germline gene differ at one end; a read error may be behind it. The chain carries TRBV19 and TRBJ1-2; D remains ambiguous. This CDR3 contains 12 residues. The germline gives CDR1 LNHDA, CDR2 SQIVND (reference sequence). CDR3 loop: CASIGIYYGYNF. The CDR3 bases are TGTGCCAGTATTGGAATCTACTATGGCTACAACTTC. Supplemented by reference TRBV19 and TRBJ1-2, the full variable domain reads DGGITQSPKYLFRKEGQNVTLSCEQNLNHDAMYWYRQDPGQGLRLIYYSQIVNDFQKGDIAEGYSVSREKKESFPLTVTSAQKNPTAFYLCASIGIYYGYNFGSGTRLTVV.

This clonotype was counted many times. The final CDR3 position lacks the conserved phenylalanine or tryptophan, pointing to a likely read error. J is TRBJ1-3 and V is TRBV9; D not certain. The V end lost 4 bases, the J end lost 2 bases, and 7 bases lay between the germline ends. The CDR3 loop spans 13 amino acids. The V gene's germline CDR1 is SGDLS and CDR2 YYNGEE. In DNA, the CDR3 is TGTGCCAGCAGCTCCCCTCCTGGAAACACCATATATTCT. Translating gives CASSSPPGNTIYS.

The chain has TRBV27 and TRBJ2-1; unclear D gene. Germline V gene sequence: CDR1 MNHEY, CDR2 SMNVEV (reference sequence). This CDR3 comprises 12 residues. Trimming took 11 bases from V and 6 from J, leaving 14 bases between them. CDR3 in amino acids: CASRYRFNEQFF. The DNA of the CDR3 is TGTGCCTCTAGGTACAGATTCAATGAGCAGTTCTTC.

This sequence joins TRBV20-1 and TRBJ1-6; D unresolved. V lost 4 bases to trimming and J lost 9 bases, with 13 bases between them. There are 13 residues in the CDR3. CDR1 and CDR2 from the germline V gene are DFQATT and SNEGSKA (reference sequence). CDR3 DNA sequence: TGCAGTGCTAACCGCGACCAGGCTTCACCCCTCCACTTT. It codes for CSANRDQASPLHF.

As regards this clonotype: Compared with germline, one end of the junction differs, possibly owing to a read error. The rearrangement uses TRBV19 and TRBJ1-5; 7 nucleotides align to TRBD1. Germline loops: CDR1 LNHDA, CDR2 SQIVND (reference sequence). The CDR3 sequence is 15 residues long. CDR3 coding DNA: TGTGCCAGTCGGGTACAGGGGAATAGCAATCATCCCCAGCACTTT. This translates into CASRVQGNSNHPQHF.

The rearrangement links TRBV11-2 to TRBJ2-7, with a possible D match to TRBD2 (5 bases). Trimming took 2 bases from V and 0 from J, leaving 8 bases between them. Per germline, CDR1 SGHAT and CDR2 FQNNGV. The CDR3 runs to 14 residues. The CDR3 DNA follows: TGTGCCAGCAGCTTAAAGCGGAGCTCCTACGAGCAGTACTTC. Translated: CASSLKRSSYEQYF. The entire variable domain, with the rest obtained from reference TRBV11-2 and TRBJ2-7, is as follows: EAGVAQSPRYKIIEKRQSVAFWCNPISGHATLYWYQQILGQGPKLLIQFQNNGVVDDSQLPKDRFSAERLKGVDSTLKIQPAKLEDSAVYLCASSLKRSSYEQYFGPGTRLTVT.